This TCR beta chain came from a study of technical replicates of blood from a few donors. The CDR3 loop spans 13 amino acids. The V and J ends lost 1 base and 6 bases respectively, with 7 bases between them. CDR1 and CDR2 (germline): SGHTA, FQGNSA. The repertoire was sequenced with immunoSEQ multiplex PCR; TCRdb's copy has only in-frame clones and lacks some. The sample yields tens of thousands of clones, 90% to 95% seen once. Sequencing was done on a sample of PBMCs. The TCR sequence derives from a human donor in good health. Some clones in this sample may be carry-over from other donors' samples. The rearrangement joins TRBV7-2 to TRBJ2-1, with D uncertain. CDR3: CASSLDRFNEQFF. Written as DNA, the CDR3 is TGTGCCAGCAGCTTAGATCGGTTCAATGAGCAGTTCTTC.